This passage covers 32 T cell receptor beta chains from one sample sequenced in a study of T cells in Graves' hyperthyroidism and ophthalmopathy. Regions amplified from RNA transcripts were the TCR beta CDR3 regions. TCR CDR3 regions were first amplified by RT-PCR with HTBI primers. TCRdb passed the multiplex PCR reads through MiXCR, listing each CDR3 protein once. Altogether 45,000 to 55,000 distinct CDR3 sequences are present, 45% to 65% being singletons, with the ten largest covering about 34%. The sequencing sample was made of peripheral blood or thyroid tissue (not recorded which). The source of these receptors is a man aged 18 to 30 with Graves' hyperthyroidism.

A word on this clonotype: At one end the junction does not follow the germline gene, possibly because of a read error. The chain employs TRBV5-1 and TRBJ2-7; the match to TRBD2 covers 9 bases. The CDR3 totals 18 residues. The germline V gene has CDR1 SGHRS and CDR2 YFSETQ. The CDR3 DNA is TGTGCCAGCAGAGCGCCGGGGGCAAGCGGGAGGTCTTCCTACGAGCAGTACTTC. This codes for CASRAPGASGRSSYEQYF.

V and J are TRBV29-1 and TRBJ2-7; a possible D gene is TRBD1 (6 bases). CDR1 is SQVTM, CDR2 ANQGSEA, per germline. Trimming removed 8 bases at V and 2 bases at J, with 13 bases between. This CDR3 spans 12 amino acids. CDR3 nucleotide sequence: TGCAGCACCGGGACACTCACCTACGAGCAGTACTTC. Its translation: CSTGTLTYEQYF.

The chain carries TRBV15 and TRBJ1-5; 9 positions match TRBD1. This CDR3 contains 15 residues. Looked up from germline, CDR1 is LNHNV and CDR2 is YYDKDF (reference sequence). Trimming removed 0 bases from V and 7 bases from J; junction bases left unmatched: 4. The CDR3 DNA is TGTGCCACCAGCAGAGATACGGACAGGGGACAGCCCCAGCATTTT. It codes for CATSRDTDRGQPQHF.

The chain joins TRBV2 to TRBJ2-7; D is uncertain. In germline, CDR1 is SNHLY, CDR2 FYNNEI. V shed 6 bases and J shed 2 bases, with 8 bases lying between them. The CDR3 has 12 amino acids. The CDR3 spells CASRPSAYEQYF. The CDR3 coding sequence is TGTGCCAGCAGACCCTCGGCCTACGAGCAGTACTTC.

The rearrangement joins TRBV10-3 to TRBJ2-5; no clear D. The CDR3 consists of 14 residues. Germline CDR1 reads ENHRY; CDR2 reads SYGVKD. V was cut by 10 bases and J by 3 bases, with 18 bases left in between. The CDR3 spells CATGPVGGKETQYF. CDR3 nucleotides: TGTGCCACCGGCCCCGTCGGTGGGAAAGAGACCCAGTACTTC.

This clonotype has ten or more counts. This chain connects TRBV5-1 to TRBJ2-5; D is ambiguous. Trimming stripped 0 bases from V and 4 bases from J, with 7 bases between. CDR3 size: 13 residues. CDR1 and CDR2 from the germline V gene are SGHRS and YFSETQ. The CDR3 protein is CASSLGQIETQYF. CDR3 coding DNA: TGCGCCAGCAGCTTGGGGCAGATAGAGACCCAGTACTTC.

In its sample, this clonotype was seen once. The chain recombines TRBV2 with TRBJ1-1; TRBD1 aligns across 9 bases. CDR3 length: 13 amino acids. Germline V CDR1 and CDR2: SNHLY, FYNNEI. Losses at the gene ends were 8 bases for V and 5 bases for J; bases not matched to a gene: 6. The CDR3 DNA reads TGTGCCAGCTTGGGACAGGGCCTGACTGAAGCTTTCTTT. Translation: CASLGQGLTEAFF.

This clonotype is medium-sized by share. The V gene is TRBV12-3 or TRBV12-4, the J gene TRBJ1-5; D possibly corresponds to TRBD1 (5 bases). The CDR3 sequence is 13 residues long. Trimming took off 3 bases at V and 7 bases at J, with 10 bases between the two ends. The CDR3 loop is CASSLDGDQPQHF. CDR3 sequence (DNA): TGTGCCAGCAGTTTGGACGGGGACCAGCCCCAGCATTTT.

The table lists this clonotype with a few counts. The V call is TRBV24-1, the J call TRBJ2-5; D gene uncertain. Germline loops: CDR1 KGHDR, CDR2 SFDVKD. CDR3 size: 13 residues. The V and J ends lost 5 bases and 0 bases respectively, with 6 bases between them. DNA for the CDR3: TGTGCCACCAGTGTGCAGGACCAAGAGACCCAGTACTTC. Residues: CATSVQDQETQYF.

J is TRBJ2-2 and V is TRBV5-1, with a tentative D call TRBD2 (5 bases). V was cut by 6 bases and J by 2 bases, with 20 bases left in between. This CDR3 comprises 17 residues. Germline CDR1 reads SGHRS; CDR2 reads YFSETQ. CDR3 residues: CASTLLDYLNNTGELFF. In DNA form, the CDR3 reads TGCGCCAGCACCCTTTTAGACTACTTAAACAACACCGGGGAGCTGTTTTTT.

V is TRBV7-9 and J is TRBJ2-6; unclear D gene. Trimming pared 2 bases from V and 2 bases from J, leaving 10 bases between. The CDR3 spans 16 residues. From germline, CDR1 is SEHNR and CDR2 FQNEAQ (reference sequence). The CDR3 reads CASSLQKIAGANVLTF. CDR3 nucleotide sequence: TGTGCCAGCAGCTTACAGAAGATCGCTGGGGCCAACGTCCTGACTTTC.

A few counts support this clonotype. The chain has TRBV6-2 or TRBV6-3 and TRBJ2-3; 10 nucleotides match TRBD2. The CDR3 length is 15 residues. V trimming: 2 bases; J trimming: 2 bases; junction bases outside the gene matches: 1. From germline, CDR1 is MNHEY and CDR2 SVGEGT. CDR3 bases: TGTGCCAGCAGTTACAGCGGGGGGGCCACAGATACGCAGTATTTT. This codes for CASSYSGGATDTQYF.

The table lists this clonotype with many counts. The genes are TRBV6-5 and TRBJ1-1; 7 nucleotides match TRBD1. This CDR3 region has 17 residues. Germline CDR1 reads MNHEY; CDR2 reads SVGAGI. After removal of 6 bases from V and 1 base from J, the junction contained 14 bases not matched to a gene. CDR3 sequence (DNA): TGTGCCAGCAGCCGGGAGGGAGACACAGGGGCGAACACTGAAGCTTTCTTT. Its translation: CASSREGDTGANTEAFF.

This clonotype qualifies as medium-sized. The gene calls are TRBV25-1 and TRBJ1-1; D unclear. Germline CDR1 and CDR2: MGHDK and SYGVNS. Trimming shortened V by 4 bases and J by 9 bases, and 12 bases separated the two germline ends. This CDR3 contains 12 residues. In DNA form, the CDR3 reads TGTGCCAGCAGTGCTCCCGGCGACAAAGCTTTCTTT. This codes for CASSAPGDKAFF.

This clonotype was recorded a few times. This chain links TRBV6-4 with TRBJ2-6; D unresolved. The V end lost 2 bases, the J end lost 2 bases, and 7 bases lay between the germline ends. The CDR3 sequence is 15 residues long. Germline CDR1 reads MRHNA; CDR2 reads SNTAGT. The CDR3 region has the DNA TGTGCCAGCAGTGACCCCTCCGCTGGGGCCAACGTCCTGACTTTC. Protein product: CASSDPSAGANVLTF.

This clonotype was counted at least ten times. CDR3 coding DNA: TGCAGTGCCGGAATAGCGGGGGAGACAGATACGCAGTATTTT. Translation gives CSAGIAGETDTQYF. The J gene is TRBJ2-3, the V gene TRBV20-1; 9 positions agree with TRBD2. The V gene end was trimmed by 6 bases and the J gene end by 3 bases; junction bases not matched to a gene: 7. Germline loops: CDR1 DFQATT, CDR2 SNEGSKA (reference sequence). The CDR3 extends over 14 amino acids.

To note about this clonotype: This CDR3 fails to terminate in the conserved phenylalanine or tryptophan, so it likely reflects a read error. The limits of the CDR3 on the DNA are not certain, so only TCRdb's listed CDR3 is given. The chain uses TRBV5-4 and TRBJ2-5; the DNA was not used to check the table's D call, TRBD2. Germline V gives CDR1 SGHNT, CDR2 YYREEE (reference sequence). Including both end residues, the CDR3 is 17 amino acids long. This chain's CDR3 is CASSLGGTSLAQETRYY.

This chain links TRBV29-1 with TRBJ2-5; the D is unclear. Germline-derived CDR1 and CDR2 are SQVTM and ANQGSEA. CDR3 length equals 12 residues. V lost 5 bases and J lost 3, with 10 bases in between. The CDR3 sequence is CSVSSGEETQYF. In DNA, the CDR3 is TGCAGCGTTTCGTCAGGCGAAGAGACCCAGTACTTC. The variable domain in full, with the rest retrieved from reference TRBV29-1 and TRBJ2-5, is SAVISQKPSRDICQRGTSLTIQCQVDSQVTMMFWYRQQPGQSLTLIATANQGSEATYESGFVIDKFPISRPNLTFSTLTVSNMSPEDSSIYLCSVSSGEETQYFGPGTRLLVL.

This clonotype was recorded at least ten times. V usage is TRBV5-1 and J usage is TRBJ2-2; D call uncertain. The V gene's germline CDR1 is SGHRS and CDR2 YFSETQ. The V end was cut by 1 base, the J end by 0 bases, with 16 bases between. The CDR3 sequence is 18 residues long. CDR3 in amino acids: CASSLSLFADTNTGELFF. The CDR3, as DNA: TGCGCCAGCAGCTTGAGTTTGTTTGCAGATACGAACACCGGGGAGCTGTTTTTT.

V usage is TRBV2 and J usage is TRBJ1-1; no firm D call. The CDR3 totals 11 residues. From germline, CDR1 is SNHLY and CDR2 FYNNEI. The V end lost 4 bases, the J end lost 4 bases, and 4 bases lay between the germline ends. The CDR3 DNA is TGTGCCAGCAGTGTGGCCACTGAAGCTTTCTTT. It yields the protein CASSVATEAFF.

With respect to this clonotype: This sequence may be a read error, since a much larger clone differs from it by one base. The genes are TRBV12-5 and TRBJ1-1; D is unresolved. The V gene lost 3 bases and the J gene lost 6 bases, with 23 bases spanning the gap. CDR3 length: 17 residues. Germline CDR1 is LGHNT and CDR2 is FRNRAP. For the CDR3, the DNA is TGTGCTAGTGGTTTTGGACCCCACTTTCTGGGCGGCGCTGAAGCTTTCTTT. Translating gives CASGFGPHFLGGAEAFF. Using reference TRBV12-5 and TRBJ1-1 for the parts outside the CDR3, the full variable domain is DARVTQTPRHKVTEMGQEVTMRCQPILGHNTVFWYRQTMMQGLELLAYFRNRAPLDDSGMPKDRFSAEMPDATLATLKIQPSEPRDSAVYFCASGFGPHFLGGAEAFFGQGTRLTVV.

This clonotype was counted a few times. The V gene is TRBV10-3, the J gene TRBJ1-4; the D gene is possibly TRBD1 (6 bases). The CDR3 totals 15 residues. The V and J ends lost 3 bases and 0 bases respectively, with 8 bases between them. Germline CDR1 and CDR2: ENHRY and SYGVKD. The CDR3 reads CAISDHRATNEKLFF. In DNA form, the CDR3 reads TGTGCCATCAGTGATCACAGGGCAACTAATGAAAAACTGTTTTTT.

Concerning this clonotype itself: Sequence at one end of the junction differs from germline and may be a read error. The CDR3 spells CASSLARYYGTAIQPPYAELLF. Written as DNA, the CDR3 is TGCGCCAGCAGCTTGGCGAGATACTACGGGACGGCGATACAACCCCCCTACGCGGAACTGCTTTTT. The chain carries TRBV5-1 and TRBJ1-4; TRBD1 might be the D (5 bases). Per germline, CDR1 SGHRS and CDR2 YFSETQ. The CDR3 spans 22 residues.

As to this clonotype: The junction does not match germline at one end; this may be a read error. The chain has TRBV6-5 and TRBJ2-5; D gene ambiguous. The germline V gene has CDR1 MNHEY and CDR2 SVGAGI. The CDR3 is made up of 14 amino acids. The CDR3 bases are TGTACCAGCAGTTACTCGGGCGGTGTGAGGACCCAGTACTTC. This encodes CTSSYSGGVRTQYF.

The chain has TRBV7-9 and TRBJ1-5; 7 bases match TRBD1. Unmatched junction bases numbered 6, after V lost 3 bases and J lost 4 bases. Germline CDR1 reads SEHNR; CDR2 reads FQNEAQ (reference sequence). This CDR3 is built from 15 residues. CDR3 sequence: CASSFEGDRNQPQHF. CDR3 bases: TGTGCCAGCAGCTTCGAGGGGGACAGAAATCAGCCCCAGCATTTT.

The V and J genes are TRBV20-1 and TRBJ2-7, with D perhaps being TRBD1 or TRBD2 (6 bases each). With 6 bases removed from V and 1 base from J, the gap between germline ends came to 10 bases. Germline V gene sequence: CDR1 DFQATT, CDR2 SNEGSKA (reference sequence). This CDR3 has 12 residues. The CDR3 bases are TGCAGTGCCGGGGGCTTTTCCTACGAGCAGTACTTC. Its protein is CSAGGFSYEQYF.

In its sample, this clonotype was seen a few times. A much larger clone lies a single base off, so this may be a read error. This chain uses TRBV28 with TRBJ2-7, with a tentative D call TRBD1 (6 bases). Germline loops: CDR1 MDHEN, CDR2 SYDVKM. The CDR3 is 12 amino acids. The CDR3 loop is CASSSPGDERYF. The CDR3 bases are TGTGCCAGCAGTTCCCCAGGGGATGAGCGGTACTTC.

At least ten counts were recorded for this clonotype. V gene TRBV20-1 combines with J gene TRBJ1-1; TRBD1 aligns across 7 bases. Germline CDR1 and CDR2: DFQATT and SNEGSKA (reference sequence). The CDR3 has 11 residues. V lost 5 bases, J lost 10 bases, and 7 bases stayed unmatched. CDR3 bases: TGCAGTGCTCCCACAGGGGCAGTAGCTTTCTTT. Amino acid sequence: CSAPTGAVAFF.

This clonotype was seen once. This chain joins TRBV5-3 and TRBJ2-7; 7 bases align to TRBD2. TRBV5-3 is an ORF, and what it does is uncertain. V lost 8 bases, J lost 6 bases, and 17 bases stayed unmatched. This CDR3 comprises 15 residues. CDR3 sequence: CASNSPGKRGCEQYF. DNA for the CDR3: TGTGCCAGCAACTCGCCAGGCAAGCGGGGCTGCGAGCAGTACTTC.

The rearrangement joins TRBV7-9 to TRBJ2-5; 9 bases are a match to TRBD2. The CDR3 has 16 residues. Trimming removed 5 bases from V and 1 base from J; junction bases left unmatched: 8. CDR1 and CDR2 (germline): SEHNR, FQNEAQ (reference sequence). This CDR3 is CASSPYRAGGQETQYF. The CDR3 coding sequence is TGTGCCAGCAGCCCCTACCGAGCGGGAGGCCAAGAGACCCAGTACTTC.

This clonotype was observed at least ten times. The chain couples TRBV7-2 to TRBJ2-3; D remains ambiguous. This CDR3 has 13 residues. Per the germline V gene, CDR1 is SGHTA and CDR2 is FQGNSA. The ends were cut back, 5 bases at V and 6 bases at J, with 12 bases in the middle. The CDR3 spells CASSLPPVDTQYF. As DNA, the CDR3 is TGTGCCAGCAGCCTGCCGCCGGTGGATACGCAGTATTTT.

This clonotype was counted many times. V and J are TRBV6-6 and TRBJ1-3; D possibly corresponds to TRBD1 (6 bases). Trimming took off 0 bases at V and 4 bases at J, with 13 bases between the two ends. The CDR3 covers 16 residues. CDR1 MNHNY and CDR2 SVGAGI come from the germline V gene (reference sequence). CDR3 protein: CASSYSLQGGGNTIYF. The CDR3 DNA reads TGTGCCAGCAGTTACTCCTTACAGGGAGGAGGAAACACCATATATTTT.